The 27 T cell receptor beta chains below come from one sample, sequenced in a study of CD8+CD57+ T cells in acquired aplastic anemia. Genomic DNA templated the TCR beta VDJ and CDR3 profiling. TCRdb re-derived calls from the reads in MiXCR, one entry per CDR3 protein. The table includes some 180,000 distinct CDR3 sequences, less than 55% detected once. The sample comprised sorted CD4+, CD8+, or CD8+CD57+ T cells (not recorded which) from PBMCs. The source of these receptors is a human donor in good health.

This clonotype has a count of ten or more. The CDR3 region has the DNA TGCAGCGTTCACTTAGCGGGGTCCTACAATGAGCAGTTCTTC. Translation gives CSVHLAGSYNEQFF. The rearrangement joins TRBV29-1 to TRBJ2-1; 8 nucleotides agree with TRBD2. The CDR3 runs to 14 residues. V dropped 5 bases and J dropped 1; count of bases not matched to a gene: 4. Per germline, CDR1 SQVTM and CDR2 ANQGSEA.

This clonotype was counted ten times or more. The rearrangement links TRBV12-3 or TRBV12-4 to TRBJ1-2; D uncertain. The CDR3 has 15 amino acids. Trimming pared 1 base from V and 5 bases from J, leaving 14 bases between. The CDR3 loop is CASSLVARTGYGYTF. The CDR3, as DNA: TGTGCCAGCAGTTTAGTTGCCAGGACGGGGTATGGCTACACCTTC.

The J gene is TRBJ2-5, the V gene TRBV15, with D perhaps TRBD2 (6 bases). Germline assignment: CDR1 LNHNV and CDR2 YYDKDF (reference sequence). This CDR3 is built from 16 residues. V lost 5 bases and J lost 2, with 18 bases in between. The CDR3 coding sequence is TGTGCCACCAGCGTATCCCCAGGGAGGACTCAAGAGACCCAGTACTTC. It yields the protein CATSVSPGRTQETQYF.

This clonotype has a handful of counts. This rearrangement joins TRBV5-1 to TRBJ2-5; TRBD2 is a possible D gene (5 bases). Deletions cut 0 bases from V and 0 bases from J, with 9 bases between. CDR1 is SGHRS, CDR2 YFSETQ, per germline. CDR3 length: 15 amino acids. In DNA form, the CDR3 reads TGCGCCAGCAGCTTGGGCGGGCAGCACCAAGAGACCCAGTACTTC. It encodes CASSLGGQHQETQYF.

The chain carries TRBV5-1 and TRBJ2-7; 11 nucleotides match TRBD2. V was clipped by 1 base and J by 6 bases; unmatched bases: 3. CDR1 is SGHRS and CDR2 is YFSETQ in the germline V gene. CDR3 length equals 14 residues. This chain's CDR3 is CASSLRGTSGEQYF. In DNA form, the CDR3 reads TGCGCCAGCAGCTTGAGGGGGACTAGCGGCGAGCAGTACTTC.

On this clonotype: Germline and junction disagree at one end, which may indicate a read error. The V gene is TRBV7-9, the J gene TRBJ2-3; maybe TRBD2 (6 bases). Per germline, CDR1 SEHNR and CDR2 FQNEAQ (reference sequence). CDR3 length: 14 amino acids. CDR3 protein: CANSLAPSADTQYF. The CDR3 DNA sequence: TGTGCCAACAGCTTAGCGCCTAGCGCGGATACGCAGTATTTT.

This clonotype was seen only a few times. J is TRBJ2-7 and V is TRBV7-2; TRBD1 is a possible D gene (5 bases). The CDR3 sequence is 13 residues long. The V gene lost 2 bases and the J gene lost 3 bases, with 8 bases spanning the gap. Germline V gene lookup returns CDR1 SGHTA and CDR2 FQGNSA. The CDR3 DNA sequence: TGTGCCAGCAGCTTAACAGGCAACTACGAGCAGTACTTC. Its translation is CASSLTGNYEQYF.

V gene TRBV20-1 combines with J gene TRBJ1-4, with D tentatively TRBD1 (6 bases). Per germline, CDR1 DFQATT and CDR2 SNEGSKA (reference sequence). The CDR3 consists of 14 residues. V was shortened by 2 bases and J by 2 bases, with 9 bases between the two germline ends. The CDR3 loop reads CSARNRDTNEKLFF. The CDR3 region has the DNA TGCAGTGCTAGAAACAGGGACACTAATGAAAAACTGTTTTTT.

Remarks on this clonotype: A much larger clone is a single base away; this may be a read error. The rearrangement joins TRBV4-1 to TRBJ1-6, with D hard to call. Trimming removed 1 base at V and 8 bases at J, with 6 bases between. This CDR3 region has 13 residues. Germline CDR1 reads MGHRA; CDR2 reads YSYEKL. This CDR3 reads CASSQGRDSPLHF. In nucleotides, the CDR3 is TGCGCCAGCAGCCAAGGGAGGGATTCACCCCTCCACTTT.

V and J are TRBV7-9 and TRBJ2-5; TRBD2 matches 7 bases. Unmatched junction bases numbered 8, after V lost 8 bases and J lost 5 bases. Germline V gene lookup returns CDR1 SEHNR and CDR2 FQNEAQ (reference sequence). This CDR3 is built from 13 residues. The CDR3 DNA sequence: TGTGCCAGCGGGGGAGGGCCTGAGGAGACCCAGTACTTC. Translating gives CASGGGPEETQYF.

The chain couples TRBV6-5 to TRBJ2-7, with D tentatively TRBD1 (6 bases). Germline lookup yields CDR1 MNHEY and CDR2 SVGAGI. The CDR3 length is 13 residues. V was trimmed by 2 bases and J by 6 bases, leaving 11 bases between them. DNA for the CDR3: TGTGCCAGCAGTTACGGCACAGGGATCGAGCAGTACTTC. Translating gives CASSYGTGIEQYF.

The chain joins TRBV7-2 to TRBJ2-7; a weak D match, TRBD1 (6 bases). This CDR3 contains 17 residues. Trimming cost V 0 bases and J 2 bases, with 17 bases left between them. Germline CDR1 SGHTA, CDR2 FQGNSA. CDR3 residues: CASSLATGAFSPYEQYF. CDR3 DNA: TGTGCCAGCAGCTTAGCGACAGGTGCCTTTTCTCCCTACGAGCAGTACTTC.

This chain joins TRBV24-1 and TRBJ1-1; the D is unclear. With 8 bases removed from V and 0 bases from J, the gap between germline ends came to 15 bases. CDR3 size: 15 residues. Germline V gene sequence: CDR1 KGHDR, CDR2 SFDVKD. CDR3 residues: CATKYSLKVNTEAFF. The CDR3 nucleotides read TGTGCCACCAAGTACTCTTTAAAGGTGAACACTGAAGCTTTCTTT.

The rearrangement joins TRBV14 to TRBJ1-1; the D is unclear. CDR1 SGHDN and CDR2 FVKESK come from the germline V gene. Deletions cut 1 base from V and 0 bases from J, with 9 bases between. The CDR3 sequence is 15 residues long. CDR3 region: CASSQAQRMNTEAFF. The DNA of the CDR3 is TGTGCCAGCAGCCAAGCTCAGAGAATGAACACTGAAGCTTTCTTT.

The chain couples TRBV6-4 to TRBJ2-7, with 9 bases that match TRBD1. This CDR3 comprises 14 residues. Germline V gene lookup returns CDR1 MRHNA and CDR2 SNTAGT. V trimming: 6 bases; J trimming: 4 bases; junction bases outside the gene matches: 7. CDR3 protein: CASRRGTGLYEQYF. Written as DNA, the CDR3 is TGTGCCAGCAGACGCGGGACAGGGCTATACGAGCAGTACTTC.

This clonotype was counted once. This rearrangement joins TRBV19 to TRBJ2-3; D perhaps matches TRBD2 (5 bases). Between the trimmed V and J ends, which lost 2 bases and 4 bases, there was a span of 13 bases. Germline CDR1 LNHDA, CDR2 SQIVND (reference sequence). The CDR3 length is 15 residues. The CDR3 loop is CASSIRRRRADTQYF. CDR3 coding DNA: TGTGCCAGTAGTATAAGGAGGAGGAGAGCAGATACGCAGTATTTT.

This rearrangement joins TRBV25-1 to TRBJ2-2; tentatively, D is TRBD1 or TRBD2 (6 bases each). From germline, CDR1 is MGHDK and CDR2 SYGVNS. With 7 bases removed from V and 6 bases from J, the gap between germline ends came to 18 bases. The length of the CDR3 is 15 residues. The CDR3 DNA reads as TGTGCCAGCACCGAAGGGGGGTTGGTGGCCGGGGAGCTGTTTTTT. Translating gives CASTEGGLVAGELFF.

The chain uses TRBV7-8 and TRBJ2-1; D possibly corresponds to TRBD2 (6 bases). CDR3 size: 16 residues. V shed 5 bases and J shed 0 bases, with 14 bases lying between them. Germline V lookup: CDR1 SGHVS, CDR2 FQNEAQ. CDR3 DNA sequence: TGTGCCAGCAGCCTTAGCGCGGGGAGCTCCTACAATGAGCAGTTCTTC. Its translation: CASSLSAGSSYNEQFF.

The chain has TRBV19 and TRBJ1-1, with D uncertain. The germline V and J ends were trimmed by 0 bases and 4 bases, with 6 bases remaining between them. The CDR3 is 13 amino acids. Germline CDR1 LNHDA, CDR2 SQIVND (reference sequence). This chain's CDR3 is CASSIEGSTEAFF. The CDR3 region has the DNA TGTGCCAGTAGTATAGAGGGGAGCACTGAAGCTTTCTTT.

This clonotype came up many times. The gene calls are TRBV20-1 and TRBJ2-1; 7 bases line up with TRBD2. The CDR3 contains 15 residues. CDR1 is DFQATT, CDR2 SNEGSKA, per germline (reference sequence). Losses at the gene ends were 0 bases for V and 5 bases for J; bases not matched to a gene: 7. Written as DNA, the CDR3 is TGCAGTGCTAGAGATATAAGCGGGAATAACAATGAGCAGTTCTTC. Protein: CSARDISGNNNEQFF.

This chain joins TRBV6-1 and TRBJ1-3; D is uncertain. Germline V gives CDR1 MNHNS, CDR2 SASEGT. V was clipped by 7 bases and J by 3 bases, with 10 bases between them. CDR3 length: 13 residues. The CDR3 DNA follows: TGTGCCAGCATGAAAGGGAGTGGAAACACCATATATTTT. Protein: CASMKGSGNTIYF.

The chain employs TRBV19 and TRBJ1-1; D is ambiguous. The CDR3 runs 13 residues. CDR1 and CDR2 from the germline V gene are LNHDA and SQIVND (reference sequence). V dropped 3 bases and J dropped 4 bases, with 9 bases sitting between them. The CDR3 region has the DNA TGTGCCAGTAGTATGGTTGTGGGCACTGAAGCTTTCTTT. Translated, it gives CASSMVVGTEAFF.

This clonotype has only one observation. CDR3 loop: CASSAGLSAYEQYF. CDR3 DNA sequence: TGTGCCAGCAGTGCCGGACTATCAGCCTACGAGCAGTACTTC. The chain couples TRBV2 to TRBJ2-7; possibly TRBD2 for D (6 bases). This CDR3 has 14 residues. Trimming removed 4 bases from V and 2 bases from J, with 12 bases in between. The V gene's germline CDR1 is SNHLY and CDR2 FYNNEI.

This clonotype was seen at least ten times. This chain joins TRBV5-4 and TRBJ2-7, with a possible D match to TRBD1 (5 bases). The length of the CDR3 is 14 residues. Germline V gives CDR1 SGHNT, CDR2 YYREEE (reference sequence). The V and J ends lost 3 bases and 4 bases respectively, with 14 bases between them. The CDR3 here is CASSSADTTYEQYF. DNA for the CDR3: TGTGCCAGCAGCTCGGCGGACACCACGTACGAGCAGTACTTC.

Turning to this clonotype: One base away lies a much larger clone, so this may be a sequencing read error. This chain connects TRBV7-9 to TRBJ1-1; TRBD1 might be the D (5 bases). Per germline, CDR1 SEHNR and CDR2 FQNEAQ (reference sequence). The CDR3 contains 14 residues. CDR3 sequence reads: CASSSGTSNTEVFF. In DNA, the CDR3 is TGTGCCAGCAGCTCAGGGACTTCGAACACTGAAGTTTTCTTT.

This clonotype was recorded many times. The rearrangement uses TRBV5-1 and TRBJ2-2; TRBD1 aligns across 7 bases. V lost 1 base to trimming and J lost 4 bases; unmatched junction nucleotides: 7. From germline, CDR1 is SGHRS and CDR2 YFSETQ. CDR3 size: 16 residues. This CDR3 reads CASSLFSPGGTGELFF. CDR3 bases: TGCGCCAGCAGCTTGTTTTCTCCAGGGGGCACCGGGGAGCTGTTTTTT.

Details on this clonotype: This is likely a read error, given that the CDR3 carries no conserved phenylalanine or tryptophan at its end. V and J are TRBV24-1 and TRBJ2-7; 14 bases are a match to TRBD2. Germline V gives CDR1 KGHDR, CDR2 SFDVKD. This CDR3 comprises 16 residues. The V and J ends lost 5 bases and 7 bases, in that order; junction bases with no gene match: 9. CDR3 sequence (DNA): TGTGCCACCAGTGCCCCCGGGACTAGCGGGAGTCTGGAGCAGTACCTT. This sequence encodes CATSAPGTSGSLEQYL.